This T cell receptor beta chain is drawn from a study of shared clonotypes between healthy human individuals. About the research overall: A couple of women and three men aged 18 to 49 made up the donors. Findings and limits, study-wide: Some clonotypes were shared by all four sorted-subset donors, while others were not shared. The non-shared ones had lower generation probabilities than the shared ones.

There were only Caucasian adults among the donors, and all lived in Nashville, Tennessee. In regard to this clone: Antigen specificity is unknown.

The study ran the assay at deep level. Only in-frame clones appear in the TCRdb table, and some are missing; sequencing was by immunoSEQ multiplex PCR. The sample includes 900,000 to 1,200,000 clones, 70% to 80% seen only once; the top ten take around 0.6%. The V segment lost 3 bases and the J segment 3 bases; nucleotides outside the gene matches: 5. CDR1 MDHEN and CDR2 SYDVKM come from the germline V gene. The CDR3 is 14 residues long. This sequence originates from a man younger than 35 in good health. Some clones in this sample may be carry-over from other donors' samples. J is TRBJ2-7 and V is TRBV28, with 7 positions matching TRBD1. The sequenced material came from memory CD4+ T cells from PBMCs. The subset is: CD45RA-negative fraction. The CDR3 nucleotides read TGTGCCAGCAGTTTGTTTTACAGGGGCTACGAGCAGTACTTC. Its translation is CASSLFYRGYEQYF.